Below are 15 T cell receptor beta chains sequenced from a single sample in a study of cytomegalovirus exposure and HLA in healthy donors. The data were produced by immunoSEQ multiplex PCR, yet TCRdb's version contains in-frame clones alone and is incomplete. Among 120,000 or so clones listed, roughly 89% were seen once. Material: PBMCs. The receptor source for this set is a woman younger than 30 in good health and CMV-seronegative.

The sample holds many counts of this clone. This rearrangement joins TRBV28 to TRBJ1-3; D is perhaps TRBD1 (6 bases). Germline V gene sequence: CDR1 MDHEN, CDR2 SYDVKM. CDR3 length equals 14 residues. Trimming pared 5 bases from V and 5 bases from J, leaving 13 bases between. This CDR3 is CASSGEGVRNTIYF. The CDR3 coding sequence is TGTGCCAGCAGTGGAGAGGGGGTACGAAACACCATATATTTT.

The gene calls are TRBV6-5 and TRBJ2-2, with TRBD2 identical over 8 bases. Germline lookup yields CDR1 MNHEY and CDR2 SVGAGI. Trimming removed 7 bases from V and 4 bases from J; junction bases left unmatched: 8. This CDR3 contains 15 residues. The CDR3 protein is CASKRTSLITGELFF. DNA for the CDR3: TGTGCCAGCAAAAGGACTAGCCTAATCACCGGGGAGCTGTTTTTT.

DNA for the CDR3: TGCGCCAGCAGTGACGCGGACGAGCAGTACTTC. Encoded protein: CASSDADEQYF. This chain uses TRBV10-1 with TRBJ2-7; D not certain. The CDR3 length is 11 residues. CDR1 is WNHNN, CDR2 SYGVQD, per germline (reference sequence). Trimming cost V 3 bases and J 5 bases, with 5 bases left between them.

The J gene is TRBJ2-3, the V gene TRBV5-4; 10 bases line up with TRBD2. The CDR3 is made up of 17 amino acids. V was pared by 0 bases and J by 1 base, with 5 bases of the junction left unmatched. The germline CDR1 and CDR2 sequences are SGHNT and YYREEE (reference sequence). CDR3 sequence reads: CASSLASGGGGTDTQYF. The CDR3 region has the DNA TGTGCCAGCAGCTTGGCTAGCGGGGGAGGTGGCACAGATACGCAGTATTTT. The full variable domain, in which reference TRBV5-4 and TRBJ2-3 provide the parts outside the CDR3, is ETGVTQSPTHLIKTRGQQVTLRCSSQSGHNTVSWYQQALGQGPQFIFQYYREEENGRGNFPPRFSGLQFPNYSSELNVNALELDDSALYLCASSLASGGGGTDTQYFGPGTRLTVL.

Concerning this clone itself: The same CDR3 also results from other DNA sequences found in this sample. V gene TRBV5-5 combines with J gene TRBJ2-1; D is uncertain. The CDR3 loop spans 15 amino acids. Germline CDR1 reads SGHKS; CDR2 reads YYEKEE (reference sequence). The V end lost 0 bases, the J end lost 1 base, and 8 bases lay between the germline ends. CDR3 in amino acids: CASSLGTGSYNEQFF. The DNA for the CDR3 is TGTGCCAGCAGCTTGGGAACCGGGTCCTACAATGAGCAGTTCTTC.

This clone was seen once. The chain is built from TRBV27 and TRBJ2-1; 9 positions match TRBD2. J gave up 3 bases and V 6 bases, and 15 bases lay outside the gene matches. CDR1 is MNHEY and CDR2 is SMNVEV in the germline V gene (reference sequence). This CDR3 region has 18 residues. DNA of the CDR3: TGTGCCAGCAGGCTGAAGGGGGCTCTAGCGGGACGCTACAATGAGCAGTTCTTC. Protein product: CASRLKGALAGRYNEQFF.

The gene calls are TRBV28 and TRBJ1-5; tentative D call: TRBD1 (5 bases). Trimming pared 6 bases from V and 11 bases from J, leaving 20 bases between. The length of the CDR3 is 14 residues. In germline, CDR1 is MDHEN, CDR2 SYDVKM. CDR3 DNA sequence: TGTGCCAGCAGGAAGAAGTGGGGGGAAGGAGCCCAGCATTTT. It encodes CASRKKWGEGAQHF.

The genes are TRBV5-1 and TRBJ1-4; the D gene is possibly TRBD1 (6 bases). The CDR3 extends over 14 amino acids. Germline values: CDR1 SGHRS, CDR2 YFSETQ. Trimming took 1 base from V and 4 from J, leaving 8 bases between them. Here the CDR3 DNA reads TGCGCCAGCAGCTTGTCAGGGGATAATGAAAAACTGTTTTTT. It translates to CASSLSGDNEKLFF. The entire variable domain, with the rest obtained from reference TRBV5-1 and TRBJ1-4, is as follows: KAGVTQTPRYLIKTRGQQVTLSCSPISGHRSVSWYQQTPGQGLQFLFEYFSETQRNKGNFPGRFSGRQFSNSRSEMNVSTLELGDSALYLCASSLSGDNEKLFFGSGTQLSVL.

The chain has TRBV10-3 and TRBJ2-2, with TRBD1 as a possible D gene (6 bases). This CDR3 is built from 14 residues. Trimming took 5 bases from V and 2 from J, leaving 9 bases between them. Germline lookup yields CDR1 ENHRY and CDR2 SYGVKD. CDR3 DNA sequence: TGTGCCATCAGTCGGACAGATAACACCGGGGAGCTGTTTTTT. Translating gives CAISRTDNTGELFF.

The CDR3 nucleotides are TGTGCCAGCAGCTTATCCGGGGTTCAGCCCCAGCATTTT. The encoded protein is CASSLSGVQPQHF. The V gene is TRBV7-6, the J gene TRBJ1-5; D is unresolved. Trimming stripped 2 bases from V and 6 bases from J, with 8 bases between. Germline V gene lookup returns CDR1 SGHVS and CDR2 FNYEAQ. The CDR3 loop spans 13 amino acids.

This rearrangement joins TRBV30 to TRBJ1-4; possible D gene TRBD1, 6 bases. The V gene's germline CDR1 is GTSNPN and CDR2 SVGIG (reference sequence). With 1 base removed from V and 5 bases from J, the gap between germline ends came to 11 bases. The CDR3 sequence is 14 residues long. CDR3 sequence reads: CAWSAQGKNEKLFF. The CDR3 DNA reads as TGTGCCTGGAGTGCGCAGGGGAAAAATGAAAAACTGTTTTTT.

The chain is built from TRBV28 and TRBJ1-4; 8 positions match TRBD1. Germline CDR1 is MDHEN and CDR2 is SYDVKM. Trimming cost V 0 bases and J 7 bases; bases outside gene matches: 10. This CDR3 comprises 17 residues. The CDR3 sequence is CASSLWGRGRVGEKLFF. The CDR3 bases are TGTGCCAGCAGTTTATGGGGCAGGGGGCGAGTGGGTGAAAAACTGTTTTTT.

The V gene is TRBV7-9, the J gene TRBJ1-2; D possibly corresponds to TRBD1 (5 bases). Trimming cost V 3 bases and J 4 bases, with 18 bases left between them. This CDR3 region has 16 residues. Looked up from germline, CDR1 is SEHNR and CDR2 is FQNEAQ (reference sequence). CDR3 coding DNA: TGTGCCAGCAGCTTCGAAGAGGGACTTGGGGGCTATGGCTACACCTTC. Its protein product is CASSFEEGLGGYGYTF.

CDR3 protein: CASSPISAGMGTEAFF. The CDR3 nucleotides read TGTGCCAGCAGCCCCATTTCGGCAGGGATGGGCACTGAAGCTTTCTTT. The chain recombines TRBV7-9 with TRBJ1-1; D is perhaps TRBD1 (5 bases). Trimming took 5 bases from V and 4 from J, leaving 20 bases between them. Germline values: CDR1 SEHNR, CDR2 FQNEAQ (reference sequence). This CDR3 is 16 amino acids long.

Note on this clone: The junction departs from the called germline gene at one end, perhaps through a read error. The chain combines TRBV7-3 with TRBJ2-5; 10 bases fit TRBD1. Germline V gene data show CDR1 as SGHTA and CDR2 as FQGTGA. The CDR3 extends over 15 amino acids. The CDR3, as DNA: TGTGCCAGCAGCGTAACCGGGACAGGGGCAGAGACCCAGTACTTC. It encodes CASSVTGTGAETQYF.